The next 23 T cell receptor beta chains were all read from a single sample in a study of cytomegalovirus exposure and HLA in healthy donors. The protocol was immunoSEQ multiplex PCR, while the TCRdb copy is restricted to in-frame clones and leaves out a portion. Of tens of thousands of clones in the sample, about 96% were seen once. The sample was PBMCs. The receptors were gathered from a man younger than 35 in good health and CMV-seronegative.

CDR3 coding DNA: TGTGCCTGGAGCCTGACAGGGTCGGCTACAGATACGCAGTATTTT. This codes for CAWSLTGSATDTQYF. This chain joins TRBV30 and TRBJ2-3; TRBD1 agrees at 7 bases. Germline CDR1 is GTSNPN and CDR2 is SVGIG (reference sequence). The CDR3 runs 15 residues. The trim removed 3 bases at V and 3 bases at J, leaving 9 bases unmatched. The complete variable domain, with remaining parts taken from reference TRBV30 and TRBJ2-3, reads SQTIHQWPATLVQPVGSPLSLECTVEGTSNPNLYWYRQAAGRGLQLLFYSVGIGQISSEVPQNLSASRPQDRQFILSSKKLLLSDSGFYLCAWSLTGSATDTQYFGPGTRLTVL.

The genes are TRBV6-5 and TRBJ2-1; no reliable D call. CDR3 size: 13 residues. Germline V lookup: CDR1 MNHEY, CDR2 SVGAGI. The ends were cut back, 6 bases at V and 4 bases at J, with 10 bases in the middle. The CDR3 protein is CASSPNQYNEQFF. CDR3 sequence (DNA): TGTGCCAGCAGCCCCAATCAATACAATGAGCAGTTCTTC.

V gene TRBV6-1 combines with J gene TRBJ2-7; D is possibly TRBD1 (5 bases). The CDR3 is made up of 13 amino acids. The germline gives CDR1 MNHNS, CDR2 SASEGT. V was trimmed by 4 bases and J by 1 base, leaving 8 bases between them. The CDR3 spells CASSVQASYEQYV. DNA for the CDR3: TGTGCCAGCAGTGTACAGGCATCCTACGAGCAGTACGTC.

This chain connects TRBV11-3 to TRBJ1-2, with 8 bases that match TRBD1. V was clipped by 0 bases and J by 2 bases; unmatched bases: 14. The CDR3 is made up of 19 amino acids. The germline CDR1 and CDR2 sequences are SGHNT and YENEEA. The CDR3 DNA sequence: TGTGCCAGCAGCTTAGAGGGAGGCGTTACAGGGGGTTTCAACTATGGCTACACCTTC. Residues: CASSLEGGVTGGFNYGYTF. Supplemented by reference TRBV11-3 and TRBJ1-2, the full variable domain reads EAGVVQSPRYKIIEKKQPVAFWCNPISGHNTLYWYLQNLGQGPELLIRYENEEAVDDSQLPKDRFSAERLKGVDSTLKIQPAELGDSAVYLCASSLEGGVTGGFNYGYTFGSGTRLTVV.

The J gene is TRBJ1-5, the V gene TRBV19; 7 bases are shared with TRBD1. V lost 3 bases and J lost 0; bases outside the gene matches: 2. CDR1 LNHDA and CDR2 SQIVND come from the germline V gene (reference sequence). The CDR3 length is 15 residues. CDR3 nucleotides: TGTGCCAGTAGTATTAACAGGGGTAGCAATCAGCCCCAGCATTTT. This sequence encodes CASSINRGSNQPQHF.

The V call is TRBV7-9, the J call TRBJ2-2; D call uncertain. The V gene lost 1 base and the J gene lost 0 bases, with 6 bases spanning the gap. The CDR3 consists of 15 residues. Per the germline V gene, CDR1 is SEHNR and CDR2 is FQNEAQ (reference sequence). The CDR3 region is CASSLELTNTGELFF. CDR3 DNA sequence: TGTGCCAGCAGCTTAGAGCTTACGAACACCGGGGAGCTGTTTTTT.

This rearrangement joins TRBV27 to TRBJ2-3; D perhaps matches TRBD1 (5 bases). Deletions cut 3 bases from V and 1 base from J, with 11 bases between. The V gene's germline CDR1 is MNHEY and CDR2 SMNVEV (reference sequence). The CDR3 extends over 15 amino acids. This chain's CDR3 is CASSFQGRGTDTQYF. The CDR3 nucleotides are TGTGCCAGCAGTTTCCAGGGTCGGGGCACAGATACGCAGTATTTT.

This clone was detected once. The chain joins TRBV6-6 to TRBJ2-1; 8 bases are a match to TRBD2. Germline V lookup: CDR1 MNHNY, CDR2 SVGAGI (reference sequence). This CDR3 has 15 residues. The trim removed 6 bases at V and 0 bases at J, leaving 4 bases unmatched. The CDR3: CASSVAGSSYNEQFF. CDR3 coding DNA: TGTGCCAGCAGCGTAGCGGGAAGCTCCTACAATGAGCAGTTCTTC.

The chain joins TRBV7-9 to TRBJ2-5; the D gene is possibly TRBD1 (6 bases). With 6 bases removed from V and 1 base from J, the gap between germline ends came to 9 bases. Germline CDR1 SEHNR, CDR2 FQNEAQ (reference sequence). This CDR3 contains 13 residues. For the CDR3, the DNA is TGTGCCAGCAGTTACAGGGCCCAAGAGACCCAGTACTTC. It specifies CASSYRAQETQYF.

This chain joins TRBV5-4 and TRBJ1-5, with unresolved D. The CDR3 has 12 residues. V was pared by 4 bases and J by 6 bases, with 8 bases between. Germline V CDR1 and CDR2: SGHNT, YYREEE (reference sequence). Written as DNA, the CDR3 is TGTGCCAGCAGCGTATACAGTCAGCCCCAGCATTTT. As protein: CASSVYSQPQHF.

V and J are TRBV11-2 and TRBJ1-2, with no clear D. Germline-derived CDR1 and CDR2 are SGHAT and FQNNGV. This CDR3 contains 15 residues. Deletions cut 5 bases from V and 2 bases from J, with 15 bases between. The CDR3 bases are TGTGCCAGCAGCCCCGGCGACAAAATAAACTATGGCTACACCTTC. This codes for CASSPGDKINYGYTF.

This chain connects TRBV14 to TRBJ2-1, with TRBD2 matching 7 bases. CDR1 SGHDN and CDR2 FVKESK come from the germline V gene. The CDR3 loop spans 16 amino acids. Germline trimming cut 1 base from V and 6 bases from J; bases unmatched to any gene: 9. The CDR3 DNA reads TGTGCCAGCAGCCAAGCCGGGACTATTGACGGCAATGAGCAGTTCTTC. This sequence encodes CASSQAGTIDGNEQFF.

V is TRBV4-3 and J is TRBJ2-2; D is ambiguous. Germline-derived CDR1 and CDR2 are LGHNA and YSLEER. The length of the CDR3 is 13 residues. With 3 bases removed from V and 6 bases from J, the gap between germline ends came to 8 bases. The CDR3 DNA reads as TGCGCCAGCAGCCACTCCTACGCCGGGGAGCTGTTTTTT. It yields the protein CASSHSYAGELFF.

The V call is TRBV27, the J call TRBJ2-7; 10 bases agree with TRBD1. Germline V CDR1 and CDR2: MNHEY, SMNVEV (reference sequence). The CDR3 has 14 residues. V was pared by 5 bases and J by 6 bases, with 7 bases of the junction left unmatched. CDR3 bases: TGTGCCAGCAGTATAGGACAGGGGGTAGGCGAGCAGTACTTC. Residues: CASSIGQGVGEQYF.

V gene TRBV15 combines with J gene TRBJ2-3; TRBD2 aligns across 10 bases. Per germline, CDR1 LNHNV and CDR2 YYDKDF (reference sequence). The CDR3 is 16 residues long. With V trimmed by 1 base and J by 6 bases, 7 bases remained unmatched. CDR3 DNA sequence: TGTGCCACCAGCAGAGTAAGAACTAGCGGGACGGATACGCAGTATTTT. This gives the protein CATSRVRTSGTDTQYF.

This rearrangement joins TRBV5-4 to TRBJ2-7; 9 bases fit TRBD1. The CDR3 has 15 residues. The V and J ends lost 4 bases and 3 bases, in that order; junction bases with no gene match: 8. Per germline, CDR1 SGHNT and CDR2 YYREEE (reference sequence). The CDR3 bases are TGTGCCAGCAGCAGGGGACAGGGAGAACACTACGAGCAGTACTTC. Residues: CASSRGQGEHYEQYF.

The chain couples TRBV28 to TRBJ2-2, with a tentative D call TRBD2 (6 bases). The germline V gene has CDR1 MDHEN and CDR2 SYDVKM. The CDR3 is made up of 16 amino acids. V lost 6 bases and J lost 4, with 18 bases in between. The CDR3 spells CASSPMGGSSTGELFF. The CDR3 DNA sequence: TGTGCCAGCAGCCCTATGGGGGGTTCGAGCACCGGGGAGCTGTTTTTT.

The chain couples TRBV7-3 to TRBJ2-5, with 10 bases matching TRBD2. Germline-derived CDR1 and CDR2 are SGHTA and FQGTGA. V lost 4 bases, J lost 1 base, and 3 bases stayed unmatched. The CDR3 has 15 amino acids. CDR3 sequence: CASSSSGRAQETQYF. In DNA, the CDR3 is TGTGCCAGCAGCTCTAGCGGGAGAGCCCAAGAGACCCAGTACTTC.

The chain carries TRBV28 and TRBJ2-7, with D perhaps matching TRBD2 (5 bases). Trimming removed 3 bases at V and 2 bases at J, with 8 bases between. The CDR3 has 13 residues. From germline, CDR1 is MDHEN and CDR2 SYDVKM. CDR3 residues: CASSFGVAYEQYF. For the CDR3, the DNA is TGTGCCAGCAGTTTCGGGGTCGCCTACGAGCAGTACTTC.

The rearrangement joins TRBV19 to TRBJ2-2, with 14 bases fitting TRBD2. CDR1 LNHDA and CDR2 SQIVND come from the germline V gene (reference sequence). This CDR3 is built from 16 residues. V lost 5 bases and J lost 9; bases outside the gene matches: 8. CDR3 nucleotides: TGTGCCAGTAGTGTTGGGACTAGCGGGAGCCCTCGGGAGCTGTTTTTT. This codes for CASSVGTSGSPRELFF.

The chain combines TRBV5-4 with TRBJ2-7; 11 nucleotides align to TRBD1. With V trimmed by 5 bases and J by 4 bases, 5 bases remained unmatched. Germline V CDR1 and CDR2: SGHNT, YYREEE (reference sequence). The CDR3 consists of 14 residues. CDR3 coding DNA: TGTGCCAGCAGAATGGACAGGGGGCTATACGAGCAGTACTTC. Amino acid sequence: CASRMDRGLYEQYF.

The chain has TRBV6-4 and TRBJ2-3, with a weak D call TRBD2 (6 bases). Germline values: CDR1 MRHNA, CDR2 SNTAGT. V lost 6 bases and J lost 0, with 16 bases in between. The CDR3 spans 16 residues. CDR3 residues: CASSPAGGTSTDTQYF. CDR3 bases: TGTGCCAGCAGCCCAGCGGGCGGGACTAGCACAGATACGCAGTATTTT.

The gene calls are TRBV10-3 and TRBJ2-3; maybe TRBD1 (6 bases). Germline V gene lookup returns CDR1 ENHRY and CDR2 SYGVKD. V dropped 4 bases and J dropped 0 bases, with 20 bases sitting between them. The CDR3 runs to 18 residues. CDR3 protein: CAISGAGQRPYSTDTQYF. The CDR3, as DNA: TGTGCCATCAGTGGGGCCGGACAGAGACCCTATAGCACAGATACGCAGTATTTT.